A single TCR beta chain is shown here with its context. This specimen belongs to a study of shared clonotypes between healthy human individuals. Data came from immunoSEQ multiplex PCR; TCRdb stores just in-frame clones and leaves some out. The sample records about 680,000 clones, 90% to 95% being singletons. V gave up 0 bases and J gave up 2 bases; unmatched junction bases: 5. Germline lookup yields CDR1 MGHRA and CDR2 YSYEKL. CDR3 length: 17 amino acids. CD8 cells classed as naive were CD45RO-negative and positively selected for CCR7, excluding terminally differentiated effector memory CD45RA+ cells.

This TCR was sampled from a man aged 25 to 45 in good health. The chain recombines TRBV4-1 with TRBJ2-3, with 10 bases matching TRBD2. Sequences were obtained from naive CD8+ T cells sorted from blood. The CDR3 region is CASSQDPLAGATDTQYF. The CDR3 nucleotides read TGCGCCAGCAGCCAAGATCCCCTAGCGGGAGCCACAGATACGCAGTATTTT.